This record covers a single T cell receptor (beta chain). This sample stems from a study of OX40 agonist ivuxolimab in advanced cancers. Study at large: Patients undergoing dose escalation presented with hepatocellular carcinoma, melanoma, renal cell or head and neck cancer.

Unmatched junction bases numbered 0, after V lost 1 base and J lost 3 bases. Germline values: CDR1 SGDLS, CDR2 YYNGEE. This CDR3 has 14 residues. The investigators sampled blood at baseline, at cycle 4 day 1, and at cycle 7 day 1. Profiling relied on immunoSEQ multiplex PCR, and the TCRdb table lists in-frame clones only, not all of them. The sample yields 75,000 to 80,000 clones, 94% seen once. This sequence joins TRBV9 and TRBJ2-2; 7 bases align to TRBD1. This specimen consisted of CD4+ or CD8+ T cells sorted from blood, obtained in a trial of the OX40 agonist ivuxolimab. The source is an adult with an advanced solid tumor such as melanoma, head and neck, liver or kidney cancer. CDR3 nucleotides: TGTGCCAGCAGCGTAACAGGGGACACCGGGGAGCTGTTTTTT. It is translated as CASSVTGDTGELFF.